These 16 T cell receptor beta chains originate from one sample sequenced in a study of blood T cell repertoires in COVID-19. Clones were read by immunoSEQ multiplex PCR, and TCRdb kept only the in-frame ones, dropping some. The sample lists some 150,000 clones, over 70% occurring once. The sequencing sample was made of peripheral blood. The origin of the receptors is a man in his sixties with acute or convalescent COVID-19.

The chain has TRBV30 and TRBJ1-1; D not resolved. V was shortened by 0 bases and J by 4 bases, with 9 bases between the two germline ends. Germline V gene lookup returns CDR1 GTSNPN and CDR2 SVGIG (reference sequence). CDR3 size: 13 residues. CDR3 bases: TGTGCCTGGAGTGTCGGGGAAGGCACTGAAGCTTTCTTT. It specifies CAWSVGEGTEAFF.

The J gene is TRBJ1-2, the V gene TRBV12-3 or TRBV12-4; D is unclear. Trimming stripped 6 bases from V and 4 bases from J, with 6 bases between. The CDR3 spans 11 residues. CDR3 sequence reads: CASSRSYGYTF. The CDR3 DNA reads TGTGCCAGCAGCCGGAGCTATGGCTACACCTTC.

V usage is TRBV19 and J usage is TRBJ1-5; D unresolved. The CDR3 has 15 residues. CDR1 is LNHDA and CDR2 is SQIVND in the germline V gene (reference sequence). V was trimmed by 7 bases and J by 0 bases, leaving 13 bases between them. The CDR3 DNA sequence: TGTGCCAGTATCGAAAGAGGCGATAGCAATCAGCCCCAGCATTTT. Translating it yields CASIERGDSNQPQHF.

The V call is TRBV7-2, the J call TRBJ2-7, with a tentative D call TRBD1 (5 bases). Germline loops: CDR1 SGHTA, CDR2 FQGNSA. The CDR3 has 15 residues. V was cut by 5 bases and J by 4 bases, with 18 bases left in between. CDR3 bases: TGTGCCAGCAGCCACCTCCAGGGCCTGGCTTACGAGCAGTACTTC. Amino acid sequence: CASSHLQGLAYEQYF.

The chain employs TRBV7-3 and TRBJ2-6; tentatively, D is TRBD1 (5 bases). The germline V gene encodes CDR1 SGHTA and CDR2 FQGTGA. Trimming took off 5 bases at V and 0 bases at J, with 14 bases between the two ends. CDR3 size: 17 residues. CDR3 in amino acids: CASSTVGVRSGANVLTF. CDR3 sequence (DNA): TGTGCCAGCAGCACAGTAGGGGTCCGCTCTGGGGCCAACGTCCTGACTTTC.

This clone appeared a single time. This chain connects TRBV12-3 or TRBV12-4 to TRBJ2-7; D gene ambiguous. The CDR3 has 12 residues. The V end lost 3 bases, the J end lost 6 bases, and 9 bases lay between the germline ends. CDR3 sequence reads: CASSFGPREQYF. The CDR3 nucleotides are TGTGCCAGCAGTTTTGGCCCCCGCGAGCAGTACTTC.

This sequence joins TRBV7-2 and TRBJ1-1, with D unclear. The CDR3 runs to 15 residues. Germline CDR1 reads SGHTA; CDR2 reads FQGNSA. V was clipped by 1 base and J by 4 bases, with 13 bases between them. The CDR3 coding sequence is TGTGCCAGCAGCTTAGTTTTCCGGGTGAGCACTGAAGCTTTCTTT. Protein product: CASSLVFRVSTEAFF.

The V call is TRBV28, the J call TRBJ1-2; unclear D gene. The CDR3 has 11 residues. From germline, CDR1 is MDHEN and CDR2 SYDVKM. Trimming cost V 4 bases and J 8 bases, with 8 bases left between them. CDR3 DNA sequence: TGTGCCAGCAGTTCCTCCAGAGGCTACACCTTC. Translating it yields CASSSSRGYTF.

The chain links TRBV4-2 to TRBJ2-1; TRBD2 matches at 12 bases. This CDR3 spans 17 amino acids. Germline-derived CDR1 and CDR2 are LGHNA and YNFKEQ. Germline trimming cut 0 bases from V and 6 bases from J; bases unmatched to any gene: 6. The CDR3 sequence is CASSQDSASGRGNEQFF. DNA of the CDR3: TGTGCCAGCAGCCAAGATTCGGCTAGCGGGAGGGGCAATGAGCAGTTCTTC.

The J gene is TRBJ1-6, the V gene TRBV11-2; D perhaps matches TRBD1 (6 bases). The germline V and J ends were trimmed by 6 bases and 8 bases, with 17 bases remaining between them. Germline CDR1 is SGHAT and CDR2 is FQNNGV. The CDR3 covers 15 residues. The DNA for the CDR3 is TGTGCCAGCAGTCACCCAGGGGTTTTGGATTCACCCCTCCACTTT. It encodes CASSHPGVLDSPLHF.

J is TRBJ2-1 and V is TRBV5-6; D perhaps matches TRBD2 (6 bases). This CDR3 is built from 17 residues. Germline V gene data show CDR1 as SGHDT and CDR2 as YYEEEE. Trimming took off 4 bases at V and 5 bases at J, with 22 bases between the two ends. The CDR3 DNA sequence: TGTGCCAGCAGCGCCTACACTCAAACGGGGGTTAACAATGAGCAGTTCTTC. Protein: CASSAYTQTGVNNEQFF.

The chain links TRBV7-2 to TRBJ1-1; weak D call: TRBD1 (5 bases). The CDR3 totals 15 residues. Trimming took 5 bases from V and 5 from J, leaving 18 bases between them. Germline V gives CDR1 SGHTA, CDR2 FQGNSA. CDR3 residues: CASSGAAGLGTEAFF. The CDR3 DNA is TGTGCCAGCAGCGGGGCCGCAGGTCTGGGGACTGAAGCTTTCTTT. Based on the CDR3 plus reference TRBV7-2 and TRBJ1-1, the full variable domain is GAGVSQSPSNKVTEKGKDVELRCDPISGHTALYWYRQSLGQGLEFLIYFQGNSAPDKSGLPSDRFSAERTGGSVSTLTIQRTQQEDSAVYLCASSGAAGLGTEAFFGQGTRLTVV.

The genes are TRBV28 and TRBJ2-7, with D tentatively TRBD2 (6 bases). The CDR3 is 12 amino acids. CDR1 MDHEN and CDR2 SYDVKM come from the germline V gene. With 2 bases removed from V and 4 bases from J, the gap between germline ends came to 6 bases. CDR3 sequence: CASSLGGYEQYF. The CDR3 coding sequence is TGTGCCAGCAGTTTAGGAGGGTACGAGCAGTACTTC. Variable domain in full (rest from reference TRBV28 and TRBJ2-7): DVKVTQSSRYLVKRTGEKVFLECVQDMDHENMFWYRQDPGLGLRLIYFSYDVKMKEKGDIPEGYSVSREKKERFSLILESASTNQTSMYLCASSLGGYEQYFGPGTRLTVT.

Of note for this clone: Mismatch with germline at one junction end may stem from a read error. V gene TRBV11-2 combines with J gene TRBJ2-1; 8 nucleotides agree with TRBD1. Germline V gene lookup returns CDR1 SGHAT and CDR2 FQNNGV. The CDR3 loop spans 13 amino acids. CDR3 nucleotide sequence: TGTGCCAGCAGCTTAGCTTTCGACAGGGGTATGATCTTC. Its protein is CASSLAFDRGMIF.

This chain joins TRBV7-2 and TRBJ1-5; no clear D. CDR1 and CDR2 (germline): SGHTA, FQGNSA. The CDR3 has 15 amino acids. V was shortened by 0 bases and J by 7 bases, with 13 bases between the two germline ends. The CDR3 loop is CASSLAYGRPQPQHF. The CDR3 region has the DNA TGTGCCAGCAGCTTAGCGTATGGCCGCCCCCAGCCCCAGCATTTT.

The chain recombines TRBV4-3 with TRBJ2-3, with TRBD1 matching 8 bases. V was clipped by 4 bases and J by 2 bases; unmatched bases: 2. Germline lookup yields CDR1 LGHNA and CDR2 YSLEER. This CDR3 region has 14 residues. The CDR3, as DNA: TGCGCCAGCAGCCCAGGGGGCCCCACAGATACGCAGTATTTT. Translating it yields CASSPGGPTDTQYF.